The sequence of this T cell receptor beta chain was determined in a study of cytomegalovirus exposure and HLA in healthy donors (dated by TCRdb to the late 2010s). Regarding the complete study: According to an earlier analysis of 587 of the donors, roughly 180 million T cells yielded over 90 million unique TCR beta sequences and approximately 300 Gb of sequence data. An early release that covered around 590 HLA-typed donors contained around 300 gigabases of sequencing data and about 93 million unique TCR sequences. Of the roughly 410 genotyped donors, 65% to 90% were placed in the genetic ancestry cluster associated with self-reported Caucasian donors. The study aimed to test whether signatures of past pathogen exposure could be identified by cataloging public T cell receptors. Using immunosequencing, the study profiled T cell repertoires from fewer than 700 subjects and related those repertoires to cytomegalovirus serostatus. A separate validation cohort of some 130 different subjects was used in addition to the 666-subject first cohort. To predict cytomegalovirus infection status, the study brought together high-throughput TCR immunosequencing, statistical association of individual TCRs with disease status, and machine learning. A later analysis re-examined previously published TCR beta repertoires from hundreds of donors and added high-resolution HLA genotyping to investigate patterns of TCR occurrence. Rather than using new phenotypic data, the later analysis identified candidate immune exposures from TCR beta sequences and from how often those sequences occurred across donors. To decide whether each TCR beta V gene segment behaved as functional or pseudogenic, an earlier analysis of approximately 590 of the donors relied on high-throughput TCR beta sequencing. Alongside the repertoire data, information on donor age, sex, ethnicity and CMV serostatus was compiled. Genome-wide SNP genotypes for about 55% of the roughly 670 donors were used in a later genetic analysis, which treated that subset as a discovery cohort. Every discovery cohort repertoire had been produced on one sequencing platform. Class I and class II HLA loci were covered by the typing at four-digit resolution. The number of donors typed differed by locus, with about 629-630 for A, B, C, DRB1 and DQB1, around 500 for DQA1, 606 for DPA1, and around 430 for DPB1. Several DR-DQ haplotypes were handled as single units for association and clustering because linkage in the cohort was strong. Among about 400 genotyped donors of the cohort, an average of roughly 230,000 unique TCR beta nucleotide sequences was sequenced per donor, of which roughly 18% were non-productive.

The cohort was made up of 650 to 700 healthy bone marrow donors. All cohort members were sampled while nominally healthy, although unrecorded immune exposures were likely present. The donor tested CMV seropositive, placing the donor among the 250 to 350 seropositive members of the cohort. Every donor gave a peripheral blood sample, and the peripheral blood mononuclear cells from that sample were used for TCR beta sequencing. The Qiagen DNeasy Blood Extraction Kit was used to extract genomic DNA from the blood cell samples. The CDR3 numbers 15 residues from cysteine through phenylalanine. Left in the record is the CDR3 DNA by itself, 45 bases read in frame from the first base. The junction shows trimming of 8 bases on V and 5 bases on J, and the gene matches do not reach 9 bases of it. CDR1 and CDR2, per the germline V gene (reference sequence), are LNHDA and SQIVND. Concerning this clone: What antigen it recognizes has not been identified.

The paper's findings and limits, for the study overall: V-gene and J-gene trimming of TCR beta chains was associated with a missense DCLRE1C variant in a later genetic analysis, and the association was replicated in an independent cohort. According to a later genetic analysis, donors in an Asian-associated ancestry cluster had fewer N-insertions in productive TCRs than the approximately 670-donor mean. Linkage disequilibrium might explain the correlated functional status among segregating V segments, but an unknown experimental factor could not be excluded. Because HLA typing was missing for some donors at each locus, association tests included only the typed subset. An earlier analysis of roughly 570 of the donors showed that most TCR beta V segments appeared in productive rearrangements either about 87% or about 30% of the time, which broadly matched IMGT annotations. A cluster of highly shared sequence variants was judged likely to be a technical artifact of the sequencing pipeline. According to a later analysis, TCR association rates differed among HLA loci, with DRB1 alleles showing the most associated TCRs and HLA-C alleles showing the fewest. The earlier analysis of approximately 560 of the donors excluded fewer than 20 rarely observed V segments, including chromosome 9 orphons, because counts were too low. Some IMGT-functional V segments, including TRBV6-2 and TRBV6-3, could not be distinguished by the 87-base-pair reads and were therefore excluded. The authors suggested that the approach could potentially be generalized to other disease states and immunological phenotypes. In a later analysis, HLA-associated TCR beta chains were found to be more clonally expanded and to have lower generation probabilities than equally common non-associated chains. According to a later analysis, parvovirus B19, influenza, CMV and Epstein-Barr virus appeared linked to several top co-occurrence clusters. When HLA alleles, especially DR and DQ, strongly co-occurred, attributing TCR associations to individual alleles was difficult. A few of the identified cytomegalovirus-associated TCR beta chains were confirmed in vitro to be specific for cytomegalovirus antigens. The classifier was reported to diagnose cytomegalovirus status with high specificity and sensitivity in both the original cohort and the validation cohort. According to a later analysis, most CMV-associated TCR beta chains appeared to be HLA-restricted, and the HLA associations seemed to be driven largely by CMV exposure. The study listed 164 TCR beta chains as associated with cytomegalovirus. A further reported finding was that TCR beta sequences accurately predicted the HLA-A and HLA-B alleles for most subjects in the first cohort. The cohort was sequenced for TCR beta chains only, and without alpha or paired-chain data the features that could be detected were limited. Most TCR sequences were observed very rarely across donors, whereas some public TCRs were present in many individuals. For the cohort, immune exposure information was limited to CMV serostatus. At a false discovery rate of 0.05, a later analysis linked approximately 18,000 TCR beta sequences to specific HLA alleles. The presence/absence analyses assumed that sequencing depth was roughly uniform across donors, and that assumption may not be true.

Receptor amplification or capture employed the immunoSEQ multiplex PCR assay. The multiplex PCR relied on a mix of 60 forward primers for TCR Vbeta segments and 13 reverse primers for TCR Jbeta segments. Amplification of the CDR3 region of rearranged TCR beta genes was performed with a multiplex PCR assay on genomic DNA. On the Illumina HiSeq System, the amplified TCR beta libraries were sequenced as 87-base-pair reads. In the paper's pipeline: A later analysis tallied tens of millions of unique TCR beta chains across the approximately 670 repertoires, and about 12 million of those chains were shared by two or more donors. Raw reads were error-corrected and collapsed into unique sequences with a nearest-neighbor algorithm that merged closely related sequences to remove PCR and sequencing errors. CDR3 sequences were aligned to IMGT reference sequences to assign V, D and J gene segments. For a sequence to be retained, a match of at least six nucleotides to both a V gene segment and a J gene segment was required. A rearrangement counted as productive if the CDR3 had no stop codons and remained in frame with V and J, and every other rearrangement counted as non-productive. CDR3 was defined by IMGT convention, running from the second conserved V-encoded cysteine to the conserved J-encoded phenylalanine. In an earlier analysis of 587 of the donors, sequences lacking an unambiguous match to a single V gene segment were excluded. An earlier analysis of 500 to 700 of the donors classified V segments as functional when productive rearrangements were above 56.7% and as segregating when the standard deviation between donors was above 5%. To diagnose cytomegalovirus status from the catalog of TCR beta chain sequences, a statistical classification framework was built. A later analysis assigned V and J genes by comparing TCR nucleotide sequences with IMGT/GENE-DB human TR gene sequences. In a later analysis, CDR3 sequences and most-parsimonious VDJ recombination scenarios were assigned using the TCRdist pipeline. In a later analysis, each TCR beta chain was defined by its CDR3 amino acid sequence together with its V-gene family, and reads lacking a unique V-gene family were excluded. To address suspected cross-contamination and a sequencing artifact, a later analysis removed 450 to 700 highly shared, low-generation-probability nucleotide sequences. In a later analysis, a clonal expansion index for each public chain was calculated from normalized within-repertoire ranks of inferred template counts. Generation probabilities in a later analysis came from a VDJ recombination model fitted to out-of-frame rearrangements, and those results were checked against IGoR. A later analysis scored TCR-TCR, TCR-HLA and TCR-CMV co-occurrence with hypergeometric tests, applying a repertoire-size bias correction to TCR pairs. To estimate false discovery rates, a later analysis permuted the HLA or CMV assignments 20 times. A later analysis grouped co-occurring TCRs with DBSCAN, adding TCRdist sequence similarity when clustering within HLA-allele-positive subsets. Repertoires with fewer than 30,000 or more than 120,000 public chains were left out of co-occurrence clustering, as were about 5 repertoires with anomalous nucleotide sharing. Held by TCRdb, this immuneACCESS table contains in-frame sequences only and omits some clones. Under half of the omission traces to an unresolved V gene where checked; the cause of the rest is unknown. That table furnishes V, J and clone size, whereas the DNA furnished D and trimming. The sample has over 60,000 clones on record. In total, the top ten clones hold around 7.5% of the sample.

Sequencing was performed on PBMCs. The chain joins TRBV19 to TRBJ2-2; a stretch of 9 junction bases matches TRBD1. The sequence derives from a female donor in good health and CMV-seropositive. The CDR3 region: CASHTGTGKTGELFF. The DNA sequence reads TGTGCCAGTCACACCGGGACAGGGAAGACCGGGGAGCTGTTTTTT.